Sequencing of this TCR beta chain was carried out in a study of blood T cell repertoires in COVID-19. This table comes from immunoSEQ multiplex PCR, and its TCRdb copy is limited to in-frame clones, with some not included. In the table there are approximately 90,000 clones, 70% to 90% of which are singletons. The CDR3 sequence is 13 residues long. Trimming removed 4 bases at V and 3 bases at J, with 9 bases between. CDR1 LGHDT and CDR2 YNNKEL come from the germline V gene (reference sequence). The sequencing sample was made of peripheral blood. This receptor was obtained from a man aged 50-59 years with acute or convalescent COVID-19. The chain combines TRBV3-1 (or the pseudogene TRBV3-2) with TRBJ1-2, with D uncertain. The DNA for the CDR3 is TGTGCCAGCAGCCCGTTTTCAGACTATGGCTACACCTTC. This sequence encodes CASSPFSDYGYTF.